These T cell receptor beta chains were read from a single sample in a study of response to subunit inactivated influenza vaccine. TCRdb re-analysed the RT-PCR reads in MiXCR, keeping a single row per CDR3 protein. The sample contains about 570,000 distinct CDR3 sequences, about 11% of which appear only once. The same specimen was also included in a second study, on T cells expressing NK-cell markers.

This specimen was PBMCs from blood, taken on the day of vaccination. These receptors originate from a man aged 50 to 60 who received an inactivated influenza vaccine. Each CDR3 is given with its conserved first and last residue. A D gene is named only where the DNA matches it firmly. The size field is filled for only some rows; it gives once, few, many or a size class.

TRBD1,TRBV5-1,TRBJ2-3,many,TGCGCCAGCAGCGGACAGGGGGTGCAAGATACGCAGTATTTT,CASSGQGVQDTQYF
TRBD2,TRBV29-1,TRBJ2-7,-,TGCAGCGCCGGGGGGGAAAGGCTCTACGAGCAGTACTTC,CSAGGERLYEQYF
TRBD1,TRBV6-2/TRBV6-3,TRBJ1-5,few,TGTGCCAGCAGACGACAGGGTAATCAGCCCCAGCATTTT,CASRRQGNQPQHF
-,TRBV7-9,TRBJ1-2,-,TGTGCCAGCAGCTTTGGGGACGGCCTGGTGGTCGCCTATGGCTACACCTTC,CASSFGDGLVVAYGYTF
TRBD2,TRBV7-9,TRBJ2-2,few,TGTGCCAGCAGCTCCCTGACTATAGCGGGGGCCCTCGGGGAGCTGTTTTTT,CASSSLTIAGALGELFF
TRBD1,TRBV14,TRBJ2-2,-,TGTGCCAGCAGCCAAGGGTCAGGGGGAACCGGGGAGCTGTTTTTT,CASSQGSGGTGELFF
-,TRBV6-2/TRBV6-3,TRBJ2-2,few,TGTGCCAGCAGTTACTACCGGGGGCACACCGGGGAGCTGTTTTTT,CASSYYRGHTGELFF
-,TRBV4-3,TRBJ2-2,-,TGCGCCAGCAGCCAAGATCACGGTCTGGTAGTCACCGGGGAGCTGTTTTTT,CASSQDHGLVVTGELFF
-,TRBV11-3,TRBJ2-3,-,TGTGCCAGCAGCTTCGGACAAGCAGATACGCAGTATTTT,CASSFGQADTQYF
-,TRBV11-2,TRBJ2-3,-,TGTGCCAGCAGCTTAGGATCTCAATTAGATACGCAGTATTTT,CASSLGSQLDTQYF
TRBD1,TRBV5-1,TRBJ2-7,-,TGCGCCAGCAGCTTTCACGGACAGGGGACCTCCTACGAGCAGTACTTC,CASSFHGQGTSYEQYF
TRBD1,TRBV20-1,TRBJ1-5,many,TGCAGTGCTTCGACAGGGTATAATCAGCCCCAGCATTTT,CSASTGYNQPQHF
-,TRBV6-2/TRBV6-3,TRBJ2-7,-,TGTGCCAGCAACCTGGTGGCAGGGGCGGACTACGAGCAGTACTTC,CASNLVAGADYEQYF
-,TRBV7-2,TRBJ2-5,few,TGTGCCAGCAGCACAGCGGAAGAGACCCAGTACTTC,CASSTAEETQYF
-,TRBV12-3/TRBV12-4,TRBJ2-7,-,TGTGCCAGCAGTTTGCGCGCCAGGGTCTACGAGCAGTACTTC,CASSLRARVYEQYF
-,TRBV5-1,TRBJ2-7,-,TGCGCCAGCAGCTTCTCGACCGGGACCGGGACCGAGCAGTACTTC,CASSFSTGTGTEQYF
-,TRBV30,TRBJ1-4,-,TGTGCCTGGAGGAGATGGGGGCCTACTAATGAAAAACTGTTTTTT,CAWRRWGPTNEKLFF
TRBD2,TRBV4-3,TRBJ2-5,many,TGCGCCAGCAGCCAAGTTTATGGAGCGGGGGGGTCAGAGACCCAGTACTTC,CASSQVYGAGGSETQYF
-,TRBV7-8,TRBJ2-7,few,TGTGCCAGCAGCTTAGCAAATCCCGGGACGGGGACCTACGAGCAGTACTTC,CASSLANPGTGTYEQYF
-,TRBV3-1,TRBJ2-5,few,TGTGCCAGCAGAATAACAGAGACCCAGTACTTC,CASRITETQYF
-,TRBV11-1,TRBJ2-1,-,TGTGCCAGCAGCTCAGCGGCCATTTACAATGAGCAGTTCTTC,CASSSAAIYNEQFF
-,TRBV12-3/TRBV12-4,TRBJ2-2,few,TGTGCCAGCAGCCTCGCAAGGCCCGGGGAGCTGTTTTTT,CASSLARPGELFF
TRBD1,TRBV4-1,TRBJ2-1,-,TGCGCCAGCAGCTATCCCGGGACAGGGGAAATGGTTTTGTTCTTC,CASSYPGTGEMVLFF
-,TRBV5-1,TRBJ2-1,few,TGCGCCAGCAGCTTGGAAGTACGAGGGGAGCAGTTCTTC,CASSLEVRGEQFF
TRBD1,TRBV29-1,TRBJ2-7,-,TGCAGCGTAACCGGACAGGGGGGCGAGCAGTACTTC,CSVTGQGGEQYF
-,TRBV15,TRBJ2-7,few,TGTGCCACCAGCAGAGATGAGGTGTTAGGGGTCTACGAGCAGTACTTC,CATSRDEVLGVYEQYF
-,TRBV24-1,TRBJ2-7,few,TGTGCCACCAGTGGGTCCCACTCCTACGAGCAGTACTTC,CATSGSHSYEQYF
TRBD2,TRBV20-1,TRBJ2-2,-,TGCAGTGCTAGAACCCTAGCGGGAGGCAACACCGGGGAGCTGTTTTTT,CSARTLAGGNTGELFF
TRBD2,TRBV5-1,TRBJ2-1,few,TGCGCCAGCAGCTTGAGCGGGGTACCCTACAATGAGCAGTTCTTC,CASSLSGVPYNEQFF
TRBD2,TRBV25-1,TRBJ2-1,few,TGTGCCAGCACGGGGGGTGGGTCCTACAATGAGCAGTTCTTC,CASTGGGSYNEQFF
TRBD2,TRBV6-1,TRBJ2-3,few,TGTGCCAGCAGTGGGACGGGGGGGCCGGCAGATACGCAGTATTTT,CASSGTGGPADTQYF
-,TRBV10-3,TRBJ2-2,many,TGTGCCATCAGGCAGGACAGTAACACCGGGGAGCTGTTTTTT,CAIRQDSNTGELFF
-,TRBV28,TRBJ2-7,-,TGTGCCAGCATCAAAGGAAGCTCCTACGAGCAGTACTTC,CASIKGSSYEQYF
TRBD1,TRBV4-3,TRBJ2-1,-,TGCGCCAGCAGCCAAGACCGAGGCAGGGGGCGACCTTACAATGAGCAGTTCTTC,CASSQDRGRGRPYNEQFF
-,TRBV3-1,TRBJ1-5,-,TGTGCCAGCAGCCACAATCTGTTGGAGGGGAGACAGCCCCAGCATTTT,CASSHNLLEGRQPQHF
-,TRBV6-5,TRBJ1-2,-,TGTGCCAGCAGTTACCTCATAGGAGGCGGTGGCTACACCTTC,CASSYLIGGGGYTF
TRBD1,TRBV20-1,TRBJ2-2,-,TGCAGTGCTAGAGCCGGGACAGCGAACACCGGGGAGCTGTTTTTT,CSARAGTANTGELFF
-,TRBV12-3/TRBV12-4,TRBJ2-7,few,TGTGCCAGCAGGGGATTCTCTAACTACGAGCAGTACTTC,CASRGFSNYEQYF
-,TRBV30,TRBJ2-7,-,TGTGCCTGGAGTTTGGGATCATCCTACGAGCAGTACTTC,CAWSLGSSYEQYF
-,TRBV29-1,TRBJ1-2,-,TGCAGCGTTGGGGGGACGGATAGGATTGTCGGCTACACCTTC,CSVGGTDRIVGYTF
TRBD1,TRBV7-9,TRBJ1-1,-,TGTGCCAGCAGCTTGGGGGGACAGCCGAACACTGAAGCTTTCTTT,CASSLGGQPNTEAFF
TRBD1,TRBV20-1,TRBJ2-3,few,TGCAGTGCCGACTCCCAAACAGGGGGCGCGGATACGCAGTATTTT,CSADSQTGGADTQYF
TRBD2,TRBV4-3,TRBJ2-1,-,TGCGCCAGCAGCCAAGATCGCAGCGGGGGCTTCTCCTACAATGAGCAGTTCTTC,CASSQDRSGGFSYNEQFF
TRBD1,TRBV5-1,TRBJ2-1,many,TGCGCCAGCAGCTTGGTAGGGGGCAGGGGTGAGCAGTTCTTC,CASSLVGGRGEQFF
-,TRBV7-2,TRBJ2-7,few,TGTGCCAGCAGCTTAAAGGCCCAGCAGTACTTC,CASSLKAQQYF
-,TRBV7-2,TRBJ1-6,-,TGTGCCAGCAGCTTAGATAGAACCCTCCACTTT,CASSLDRTLHF
-,TRBV4-1,TRBJ1-2,-,TGCGCCAGCAGCCAAGCTACCACCTATGGCTACACCTTC,CASSQATTYGYTF
-,TRBV3-1,TRBJ2-2,-,TGTGCCAGCAGCCCCCTCATGACTAGGGCCACCGGGGAGCTGTTTTTT,CASSPLMTRATGELFF
TRBD2,TRBV10-3,TRBJ2-7,-,TGTGCCATCAGTAGGACTAGCGGGGCCTACGAGCAGTACTTC,CAISRTSGAYEQYF
TRBD1,TRBV5-5,TRBJ1-5,few,TGTGCCAGCAGCTTGGAGGGGACAGTCGCCCAGCATTTT,CASSLEGTVAQHF
-,TRBV6-2/TRBV6-3,TRBJ1-1,many,TGTGCCGCCCTCGGTTTGAACACTGAAGCTTTCTTT,CAALGLNTEAFF
TRBD2,TRBV5-1,TRBJ2-1,few,TGCGCCAGCAGCTTGTATAGCGGGGGGTCGAGCAATGAGCAGTTCTTC,CASSLYSGGSSNEQFF
-,TRBV7-2,TRBJ1-3,few,TGTGCCAGCAGCTCCTCCCCCGGCTCTGGAAACACCATATATTTT,CASSSSPGSGNTIYF
-,TRBV9,TRBJ2-3,-,TGTGCCAGCAGCTCAAGACTAGACACAGATACGCAGTATTTT,CASSSRLDTDTQYF
-,TRBV11-2,TRBJ2-7,few,TGTGCCAGCAGCTTATCGCGAAGGGACCCCCCGAGGGAGCAGTACTTC,CASSLSRRDPPREQYF
-,TRBV7-2,TRBJ2-7,-,TGTGCCAGCAGCCCCCAGCAGGGCCCCTACGAGCAGTACTTC,CASSPQQGPYEQYF
TRBD1,TRBV6-2/TRBV6-3,TRBJ2-7,-,TGTGCCACAAACAAGCCTCGGACAGGGACATACGAGCAGTACTTC,CATNKPRTGTYEQYF
TRBD2,TRBV20-1,TRBJ2-3,-,TGCAGTGCTAGCCGTGGGGGGGCAGATACGCAGTATTTT,CSASRGGADTQYF
-,TRBV20-1,TRBJ2-1,few,TGCAGTGCTAGCCCCGGCCGCAGGAGCTCCTACAATGAGCAGTTCTTC,CSASPGRRSSYNEQFF
-,TRBV25-1,TRBJ1-1,-,TGTGCCAGCAGTGAATTCTCGGGCACTGAAGCTTTCTTT,CASSEFSGTEAFF